One and the same sample provided the 26 T cell receptor beta chains below, sequenced in a study of blood T cells in healthy people across ages. With a J-beta primer mix and a sample-barcoded 5' primer, a second PCR ran about 7 to 11 cycles. Via MiXCR, TCRdb re-called the 5' RACE reads, giving one row per CDR3 protein. The table shows roughly 720,000 distinct CDR3 sequences, with less than 70% occurring only once. The sequencing sample was made of blood. These receptor sequences come from a man older than 75 in good health.

This sequence joins TRBV12-3 or TRBV12-4 and TRBJ2-1, with TRBD2 matching over 11 bases. V was clipped by 5 bases and J by 7 bases; unmatched bases: 10. The CDR3 loop spans 16 amino acids. CDR3 DNA: TGTGCCAGCAGTCCCGGGACTAGCGGAGAGCGTAATGAGCAGTTCTTC. Amino acids: CASSPGTSGERNEQFF.

The genes are TRBV5-1 and TRBJ2-3; 10 bases agree with TRBD2. Looked up from germline, CDR1 is SGHRS and CDR2 is YFSETQ. CDR3 size: 17 residues. V lost 1 base, J lost 3 bases, and 8 bases stayed unmatched. Written as DNA, the CDR3 is TGCGCCAGCAGCTTGTTAATTGGGACTAGCGCAACAGATACGCAGTATTTT. Its protein is CASSLLIGTSATDTQYF.

In its sample, this clonotype was seen once. The V call is TRBV27, the J call TRBJ2-3, with D possibly matching TRBD2 (6 bases). The CDR3 runs to 15 residues. CDR1 is MNHEY, CDR2 SMNVEV, per germline (reference sequence). V was clipped by 9 bases and J by 6 bases, with 22 bases between them. In nucleotides, the CDR3 is TGTGCCAGTAGATTTACCGGGCGGGAATCGGATACGCAGTATTTT. Translated, it gives CASRFTGRESDTQYF.

This clonotype was found many times. The rearrangement joins TRBV6-5 to TRBJ2-5, with D possibly matching TRBD2 (5 bases). CDR3 length: 14 residues. The germline V gene has CDR1 MNHEY and CDR2 SVGAGI. Trimming took off 2 bases at V and 7 bases at J, with 14 bases between the two ends. The CDR3 protein is CASSYEGNGGTQYF. The CDR3 nucleotides are TGTGCCAGCAGTTACGAGGGAAATGGTGGGACCCAGTACTTC.

In its sample, this clonotype was seen a few times. This chain links TRBV15 with TRBJ2-7; tentatively, D is TRBD2 (6 bases). The end of the DNA aligns better with TRBJ2-5, so the J call may be wrong. The germline CDR1 and CDR2 sequences are LNHNV and YYDKDF (reference sequence). The CDR3 has 13 amino acids. The CDR3 coding sequence is TGTGCCACCAGCGACGGAGGGAGAAGGACCCAGTACTTC. Translated, it gives CATSDGGRRTQYF.

The rearrangement links TRBV3-1 to TRBJ1-1; D not certain. Germline values: CDR1 LGHDT, CDR2 YNNKEL (reference sequence). The V end lost 4 bases, the J end lost 2 bases, and 8 bases lay between the germline ends. The CDR3 sequence is 13 residues long. CDR3 sequence: CASSPLGNTEAFF. The DNA of the CDR3 is TGTGCCAGCAGCCCCCTGGGCAACACTGAAGCTTTCTTT.

V is TRBV12-3 or TRBV12-4 and J is TRBJ2-1; 14 bases fit TRBD2. The CDR3 has 13 residues. J was trimmed by 9 bases and V by 8 bases; bases with no gene match: 3. CDR3 region: CASSGLAGGEQFF. The CDR3 region has the DNA TGTGCCAGCTCCGGACTAGCGGGAGGTGAGCAGTTCTTC.

Only a few counts were recorded for this clonotype. This chain uses TRBV20-1 with TRBJ2-5, with TRBD1 identical over 11 bases. The J call may be mistaken, given a closer DNA end match to TRBJ2-7. The CDR3 has 13 residues. The V gene's germline CDR1 is DFQATT and CDR2 SNEGSKA (reference sequence). The DNA for the CDR3 is TGCAGTGCTAGTACGGACAGGGGGCGCGAGCAGTACTTC. Its protein is CSASTDRGREQYF.

This clonotype was recorded a few times. The gene calls are TRBV29-1 and TRBJ2-7; tentatively, D is TRBD1 (5 bases). Germline CDR1 and CDR2: SQVTM and ANQGSEA. Deletions cut 6 bases from V and 3 bases from J, with 15 bases between. The length of the CDR3 is 13 residues. CDR3 loop: CSVSRQSYYEQYF. The CDR3 nucleotides are TGCAGCGTGTCCAGACAGTCATACTACGAGCAGTACTTC.

As concerns this clonotype: A read error may account for a junction end that differs from germline. The chain links TRBV20-1 to TRBJ1-1; D is ambiguous. Germline-derived CDR1 and CDR2 are DFQATT and SNEGSKA (reference sequence). The CDR3 has 15 amino acids. CDR3 in amino acids: CSARSGFQGNTEAFF. CDR3 DNA sequence: TGCAGTGCTAGGTCGGGGTTTCAAGGGAACACCGAAGCTTTCTTT.

This clonotype was seen a handful of times. The chain's CDR3 is CASSEPGPQETQYF. The CDR3 DNA sequence: TGTGCCAGCAGTGAACCGGGACCGCAAGAGACCCAGTACTTC. This chain links TRBV25-1 with TRBJ2-5; tentatively, D is TRBD1 or TRBD2 (5 bases each). V was shortened by 2 bases and J by 2 bases, with 9 bases between the two germline ends. This CDR3 is 14 amino acids long. CDR1 MGHDK and CDR2 SYGVNS come from the germline V gene.

V usage is TRBV7-9 and J usage is TRBJ2-1, with a weak D call TRBD2 (6 bases). Trimming stripped 6 bases from V and 7 bases from J, with 10 bases between. The CDR3 runs to 12 residues. Germline CDR1 and CDR2: SEHNR and FQNEAQ (reference sequence). CDR3 amino acids: CASSDSGNEQFF. CDR3 DNA: TGTGCCAGCAGTGATAGCGGAAATGAGCAGTTCTTC. Complete variable domain (other parts from reference TRBV7-9 and TRBJ2-1): DTGVSQNPRHKITKRGQNVTFRCDPISEHNRLYWYRQTLGQGPEFLTYFQNEAQLEKSRLLSDRFSAERPKGSFSTLEIQRTEQGDSAMYLCASSDSGNEQFFGPGTRLTVL.

V and J are TRBV9 and TRBJ2-3, with TRBD1 identical over 10 bases. V dropped 4 bases and J dropped 4; count of bases not matched to a gene: 9. Germline CDR1 reads SGDLS; CDR2 reads YYNGEE. CDR3 length: 16 residues. CDR3 region: CASSTSGTGAADTQYF. CDR3 nucleotides: TGTGCCAGCAGCACCTCCGGGACAGGGGCAGCAGATACGCAGTATTTT.

The chain uses TRBV7-9 and TRBJ2-1; 10 nucleotides line up with TRBD1. This CDR3 comprises 15 residues. Germline trimming cut 5 bases from V and 7 bases from J; bases unmatched to any gene: 8. The germline V gene has CDR1 SEHNR and CDR2 FQNEAQ (reference sequence). CDR3 sequence reads: CASSQGQGIMNEQFF. The CDR3 nucleotides read TGTGCCAGCAGCCAGGGACAGGGGATTATGAATGAGCAGTTCTTC. The variable domain in full, completed from reference TRBV7-9 and TRBJ2-1, reads DTGVSQNPRHKITKRGQNVTFRCDPISEHNRLYWYRQTLGQGPEFLTYFQNEAQLEKSRLLSDRFSAERPKGSFSTLEIQRTEQGDSAMYLCASSQGQGIMNEQFFGPGTRLTVL.

The CDR3 DNA is TGTGCCAGCAGCTCCAGCGGGACCGGTGAGACCCAGTACTTC. It codes for CASSSSGTGETQYF. The chain carries TRBV11-3 and TRBJ2-5; TRBD2 aligns across 7 bases. Germline V gene sequence: CDR1 SGHNT, CDR2 YENEEA. The trim removed 4 bases at V and 5 bases at J, leaving 7 bases unmatched. CDR3 length: 14 residues.

This clonotype has only one observation. The gene calls are TRBV24-1 and TRBJ2-3, with a possible D match to TRBD2 (5 bases). The V end lost 6 bases, the J end lost 14 bases, and 17 bases lay between the germline ends. The length of the CDR3 is 12 residues. CDR1 and CDR2 from the germline V gene are KGHDR and SFDVKD. The CDR3 DNA sequence: TGTGCCACCAGTAATCCACTAGAGCACGCGTATTTT. Amino acid sequence: CATSNPLEHAYF.

V usage is TRBV6-2 or TRBV6-3 and J usage is TRBJ2-3; 9 bases line up with TRBD2. CDR3 length: 17 amino acids. Germline values: CDR1 MNHEY, CDR2 SVGEGT. Trimming at V came to 3 bases and at J to 2 bases, leaving 9 bases not matched to a gene. The CDR3, as DNA: TGTGCCAGCAGTTATCTCGGAGAGCGGGAGGTCACAGATACGCAGTATTTT. Translation: CASSYLGEREVTDTQYF.

This clonotype was observed once. The chain is built from TRBV2 and TRBJ2-7; either TRBD1 or TRBD2 may fit D (6 bases each). Germline V CDR1 and CDR2: SNHLY, FYNNEI. V was shortened by 5 bases and J by 1 base, with 15 bases between the two germline ends. There are 15 residues in the CDR3. This chain's CDR3 is CASSPLGGPSYEQYF. The CDR3 coding sequence is TGTGCCAGCAGTCCGCTAGGGGGGCCTTCCTACGAGCAGTACTTC.

The rearrangement links TRBV10-3 to TRBJ2-7; D perhaps matches TRBD2 (6 bases). V dropped 10 bases and J dropped 7 bases, with 23 bases sitting between them. The CDR3 has 14 amino acids. Germline V CDR1 and CDR2: ENHRY, SYGVKD. CDR3 amino acids: CATSPSRGSGEQYF. The CDR3 region has the DNA TGTGCCACCTCGCCCTCCCGGGGGTCTGGTGAGCAGTACTTC.

The chain joins TRBV4-2 to TRBJ2-7; 10 bases are shared with TRBD2. Germline V gene data show CDR1 as LGHNA and CDR2 as YNFKEQ. After removal of 0 bases from V and 6 bases from J, the junction contained 14 bases not matched to a gene. The CDR3 consists of 18 residues. The CDR3 bases are TGTGCCAGCAGCCAAGAAGGGGGTCTAGCGGGAGCCCCCTCCGAGCAGTACTTC. Amino acids: CASSQEGGLAGAPSEQYF.

In its sample, this clonotype was seen a few times. The rearrangement links TRBV6-1 to TRBJ2-3; 9 bases agree with TRBD2. This CDR3 is 15 amino acids long. Germline V CDR1 and CDR2: MNHNS, SASEGT. Trimming removed 4 bases from V and 4 bases from J; junction bases left unmatched: 6. The CDR3 DNA is TGTGCCAGCAGTGCCCGGGTAGCGGGAGCAGATACGCAGTATTTT. It encodes CASSARVAGADTQYF.

For the CDR3, the DNA is TGTGCCAGCAGCTCGCTTTCGGGACTAGCCTACAATGAGCAGTTCTTC. The encoded protein is CASSSLSGLAYNEQFF. The chain employs TRBV11-2 and TRBJ2-1; 8 bases line up with TRBD2. Germline CDR1 SGHAT, CDR2 FQNNGV. CDR3 length equals 16 residues. V lost 4 bases to trimming and J lost 2 bases; unmatched junction nucleotides: 7.

V is TRBV30 and J is TRBJ2-5; 9 nucleotides agree with TRBD2. The ends lost 1 base at V and 2 bases at J; junction bases unmatched: 2. CDR3 length: 14 residues. The germline V gene has CDR1 GTSNPN and CDR2 SVGIG (reference sequence). As DNA, the CDR3 is TGTGCCTGGAGTGGACTAGCGGCACAAGAGACCCAGTACTTC. Amino acid sequence: CAWSGLAAQETQYF.

The chain couples TRBV7-2 to TRBJ2-1, with 8 bases fitting TRBD1. J lost 4 bases, V lost 5 bases, and 10 bases had no gene match. The CDR3 is made up of 16 amino acids. The germline V gene has CDR1 SGHTA and CDR2 FQGNSA. CDR3 sequence (DNA): TGTGCCAGCAGCCCCATCACAGGGGGACGTTACAATGAGCAGTTCTTC. It codes for CASSPITGGRYNEQFF.

This rearrangement joins TRBV20-1 to TRBJ2-3; no clear D. Trimming left V 5 bases short and J 0 bases short, with 15 bases between. CDR1 DFQATT and CDR2 SNEGSKA come from the germline V gene (reference sequence). This CDR3 contains 15 residues. The CDR3 bases are TGCAGTGCTTATGACCTCGCAGTTAGCACAGATACGCAGTATTTT. Translated, it gives CSAYDLAVSTDTQYF.

This clonotype was counted once. V gene TRBV7-3 combines with J gene TRBJ2-2; 9 bases agree with TRBD1. Germline CDR1 reads SGHTA; CDR2 reads FQGTGA. With 4 bases clipped from V and 14 bases from J, the junction kept 11 bases outside the gene matches. CDR3 size: 14 residues. As DNA, the CDR3 is TGTGCCAGCAGCTCAGCCCGAGACAGGGGGATACTGTTTTTT. Translated: CASSSARDRGILFF.